These 9 T cell receptor beta chains were all obtained from the same sample, sequenced in a study of T cell responses to AZD1222 COVID-19 vaccine. Here immunoSEQ multiplex PCR was the method, and the copy in TCRdb shows in-frame clones only, minus some. The data show about 110,000 clones, approximately 91% seen once. The input for sequencing was peripheral blood, taken on day 0 of AZD1222 vaccination. These TCRs come from an adult in good health.

This sequence joins TRBV5-1 and TRBJ1-4, with 10 bases that match TRBD1. J lost 7 bases, V lost 4 bases, and 4 bases had no gene match. Per germline, CDR1 SGHRS and CDR2 YFSETQ. CDR3 length: 14 residues. Written as DNA, the CDR3 is TGCGCCAGCAGCCCGGGACAGGGGCTTGAAAAACTGTTTTTT. This translates into CASSPGQGLEKLFF.

The chain carries TRBV4-2 and TRBJ2-5; 7 bases align to TRBD2. In germline, CDR1 is LGHNA, CDR2 YNFKEQ. This CDR3 is built from 15 residues. Unmatched junction bases numbered 5, after V lost 4 bases and J lost 0 bases. The CDR3 protein is CASSPRGVYQETQYF. In DNA, the CDR3 is TGTGCCAGCAGCCCCCGGGGGGTGTACCAAGAGACCCAGTACTTC.

The chain joins TRBV18 to TRBJ2-7; 8 bases are a match to TRBD2. The junction had 7 bases not matched to a gene; V was cut back by 6 bases and J by 3 bases. CDR1 is KGHSH and CDR2 is LQKENI in the germline V gene. The CDR3 is made up of 14 amino acids. CDR3 bases: TGTGCCAGCTCGACCGGGACTAGTTACTACGAGCAGTACTTC. The encoded protein is CASSTGTSYYEQYF. The variable domain in full, with the rest retrieved from reference TRBV18 and TRBJ2-7, is NAGVMQNPRHLVRRRGQEARLRCSPMKGHSHVYWYRQLPEEGLKFMVYLQKENIIDESGMPKERFSAEFPKEGPSILRIQQVVRGDSAAYFCASSTGTSYYEQYFGPGTRLTVT.

V is TRBV4-1 and J is TRBJ1-2; the D is unclear. The CDR3 consists of 15 residues. Deletions cut 1 base from V and 3 bases from J, with 12 bases between. Germline-derived CDR1 and CDR2 are MGHRA and YSYEKL. The CDR3 loop is CASSQGQRVYYGYTF. The CDR3 region has the DNA TGCGCCAGCAGCCAAGGTCAAAGGGTATACTATGGCTACACCTTC.

The chain joins TRBV18 to TRBJ1-4; possibly TRBD1 for D (6 bases). Germline V CDR1 and CDR2: KGHSH, LQKENI. This CDR3 region has 14 residues. The V and J ends lost 6 bases and 8 bases respectively, with 16 bases between them. This CDR3 reads CASSLTGRGEKLFF. The CDR3 DNA reads TGTGCCAGCTCCCTAACAGGGCGAGGCGAAAAACTGTTTTTT. Together with reference TRBV18 and TRBJ1-4, the CDR3 gives the full variable domain: NAGVMQNPRHLVRRRGQEARLRCSPMKGHSHVYWYRQLPEEGLKFMVYLQKENIIDESGMPKERFSAEFPKEGPSILRIQQVVRGDSAAYFCASSLTGRGEKLFFGSGTQLSVL.

The chain recombines TRBV27 with TRBJ1-2, with 7 bases matching TRBD1. The germline CDR1 and CDR2 sequences are MNHEY and SMNVEV (reference sequence). V lost 3 bases to trimming and J lost 4 bases; unmatched junction nucleotides: 5. The CDR3 spans 14 residues. The DNA of the CDR3 is TGTGCCAGCAGTTTGCGACAGGGAGGCTATGGCTACACCTTC. Translated: CASSLRQGGYGYTF.

The gene calls are TRBV18 and TRBJ1-1; 7 bases match TRBD1. V trimming: 3 bases; J trimming: 4 bases; junction bases outside the gene matches: 11. This CDR3 has 16 amino acids. CDR1 is KGHSH, CDR2 LQKENI, per germline. This CDR3 reads CASSPRGGDGTTEAFF. The CDR3 DNA reads TGTGCCAGCTCACCTCGAGGGGGCGACGGGACCACTGAAGCTTTCTTT.

The rearrangement uses TRBV30 and TRBJ1-1, with 9 nucleotides matching TRBD1. This CDR3 is 12 amino acids long. Unmatched junction bases numbered 1, after V lost 5 bases and J lost 3 bases. Germline V lookup: CDR1 GTSNPN, CDR2 SVGIG (reference sequence). The CDR3 is CAWDRGYTEAFF. The CDR3 coding sequence is TGTGCCTGGGACAGGGGGTACACTGAAGCTTTCTTT.

The chain carries TRBV6-5 and TRBJ2-1; the match to TRBD2 covers 13 bases. The CDR3 loop spans 15 amino acids. Germline CDR1 and CDR2: MNHEY and SVGAGI. The trim removed 5 bases at V and 8 bases at J, leaving 6 bases unmatched. The CDR3 region has the DNA TGTGCCAGCAGTCAGAGGACTAGCGGGAGTGATGAGCAGTTCTTC. Translating it yields CASSQRTSGSDEQFF.